These 27 T cell receptor beta chains were sequenced from one sample in a study of T cell clones after liver transplantation. This table comes from immunoSEQ multiplex PCR, and its TCRdb copy is limited to in-frame clones, with some not included. The table lists some 60,000 clones, about 71% of them singletons, with less than 3.5% in the top ten. The starting material was CD4+ T cells from blood, obtained at the approximately 16-month timepoint. All receptors derive from a human patient who received a liver transplant. Some of the T cells might come from the graft donor.

This chain links TRBV12-1 with TRBJ2-1; no DNA check was done on the table's D call, TRBD2. TRBV12-1 is described as a pseudogene. This CDR3 region has 16 residues. CDR3 DNA: TGTGCCAGCAGCTTTGCGCATCGGGAGGGACGGCATGAGCAGTTCTTC. It is translated as CASSFAHREGRHEQFF.

This clone was seen a handful of times. The chain recombines TRBV5-1 with TRBJ2-5, with D maybe TRBD2 (6 bases). The CDR3 contains 15 residues. The germline CDR1 and CDR2 sequences are SGHRS and YFSETQ. Trimming took 2 bases from V and 2 from J, leaving 13 bases between them. CDR3 amino acids: CASSFQGGGQETQYF. CDR3 coding DNA: TGCGCCAGCAGCTTCCAGGGTGGGGGGCAAGAGACCCAGTACTTC.

The chain has TRBV19 and TRBJ1-6; 9 positions match TRBD1. V shed 6 bases and J 10 bases; nucleotides not matched to a gene: 13. Germline V gene lookup returns CDR1 LNHDA and CDR2 SQIVND (reference sequence). The CDR3 loop spans 16 amino acids. CDR3 sequence: CASSLGQGRTGSPLHF. The CDR3 DNA reads as TGTGCCAGTAGCTTGGGACAGGGCCGGACGGGATCACCCCTCCACTTT.

This clone is deemed medium-sized (0.01 to 0.1%). The V and J genes are TRBV10-3 and TRBJ2-2; D may be TRBD2 (6 bases). The germline V and J ends were trimmed by 7 bases and 2 bases, with 11 bases remaining between them. This CDR3 region has 14 residues. Per germline, CDR1 ENHRY and CDR2 SYGVKD. This CDR3 is CAINSGGNTGELFF. The CDR3 coding sequence is TGTGCCATCAACTCCGGGGGTAACACCGGGGAGCTGTTTTTT.

The chain is built from TRBV19 and TRBJ1-2; 9 bases match TRBD1. The CDR3 runs to 17 residues. Germline assignment: CDR1 LNHDA and CDR2 SQIVND (reference sequence). The ends lost 5 bases at V and 1 base at J; junction bases unmatched: 11. The CDR3 nucleotides read TGTGCCAGTAGTCCTTCAACCGGGACAGGGATTAACTATGGCTACACCTTC. Translating gives CASSPSTGTGINYGYTF. Full variable domain (remainder filled in from reference TRBV19 and TRBJ1-2): DGGITQSPKYLFRKEGQNVTLSCEQNLNHDAMYWYRQDPGQGLRLIYYSQIVNDFQKGDIAEGYSVSREKKESFPLTVTSAQKNPTAFYLCASSPSTGTGINYGYTFGSGTRLTVV.

The J gene is TRBJ2-7, the V gene TRBV5-7, with 9 bases fitting TRBD1. TRBV5-7 is marked as an open reading frame, function uncertain. The V and J ends lost 3 bases and 1 base, in that order; junction bases with no gene match: 11. The CDR3 has 17 amino acids. CDR3 coding DNA: TGTGCCAGCAGCTCCCGGTCGGGACAGGGTCAATCCTACGAGCAGTACTTC. Its translation is CASSSRSGQGQSYEQYF.

The chain employs TRBV18 and TRBJ2-1; D is unclear. The germline gives CDR1 KGHSH, CDR2 LQKENI. This CDR3 region has 12 residues. Trimming left V 3 bases short and J 7 bases short, with 7 bases between. The CDR3 bases are TGTGCCAGCTCACCGACCCAGAATGAGCAGTTCTTC. This gives the protein CASSPTQNEQFF. Together with reference TRBV18 and TRBJ2-1, the CDR3 gives the full variable domain: NAGVMQNPRHLVRRRGQEARLRCSPMKGHSHVYWYRQLPEEGLKFMVYLQKENIIDESGMPKERFSAEFPKEGPSILRIQQVVRGDSAAYFCASSPTQNEQFFGPGTRLTVL.

The rearrangement links TRBV2 to TRBJ1-4, with D possibly TRBD1 on 6 matching bases. CDR1 and CDR2 (germline): SNHLY, FYNNEI. The V end lost 7 bases, the J end lost 5 bases, and 11 bases lay between the germline ends. The CDR3 loop spans 13 amino acids. DNA of the CDR3: TGTGCCAGCATACGGGACAAGAATGAAAAACTGTTTTTT. The encoded protein is CASIRDKNEKLFF.

This clone was observed a few times. The V and J genes are TRBV6-6 and TRBJ1-4, with a weak D call TRBD1 (5 bases). Trimming stripped 8 bases from V and 3 bases from J, with 7 bases between. The CDR3 runs 12 residues. Germline values: CDR1 MNHNY, CDR2 SVGAGI (reference sequence). The DNA for the CDR3 is TGTGCCAGCGGGGCTGCTAATGAAAAACTGTTTTTT. Translating gives CASGAANEKLFF.

V usage is TRBV2 and J usage is TRBJ2-1, with 7 nucleotides matching TRBD2. From germline, CDR1 is SNHLY and CDR2 FYNNEI. Unmatched junction bases numbered 4, after V lost 7 bases and J lost 1 base. CDR3 size: 14 residues. CDR3 nucleotide sequence: TGTGCCAGCAATAGGGAGGGTTCCTACAATGAGCAGTTCTTC. Its translation is CASNREGSYNEQFF.

V and J are TRBV9 and TRBJ2-5; D is ambiguous. The germline V gene encodes CDR1 SGDLS and CDR2 YYNGEE. The CDR3 runs 15 residues. The germline V and J ends were trimmed by 0 bases and 4 bases, with 13 bases remaining between them. The CDR3: CASSVEGFRAETQYF. As DNA, the CDR3 is TGTGCCAGCAGCGTAGAAGGCTTTAGGGCAGAGACCCAGTACTTC.

V usage is TRBV5-1 and J usage is TRBJ1-3; 8 bases are shared with TRBD1. Trimming cost V 5 bases and J 0 bases; bases outside gene matches: 10. Germline-derived CDR1 and CDR2 are SGHRS and YFSETQ. The CDR3 runs 17 residues. The CDR3: CASSRLSGTGSGNTIYF. The DNA for the CDR3 is TGCGCCAGCAGTCGACTATCCGGGACAGGCTCTGGAAACACCATATATTTT.

Note on this clone: Mismatch with germline at one junction end may stem from a read error. The rearrangement uses TRBV2 and TRBJ2-1, with a weak D call TRBD2 (6 bases). Germline CDR1 reads SNHLY; CDR2 reads FYNNEI. The CDR3 extends over 15 amino acids. The CDR3 loop is CASNAVGGAYHEQFF. The CDR3 bases are TGTGCCAGCAATGCAGTCGGCGGGGCCTACCATGAGCAGTTCTTC.

The gene calls are TRBV10-3 and TRBJ2-2; D not resolved. From germline, CDR1 is ENHRY and CDR2 SYGVKD. The CDR3 is made up of 13 amino acids. CDR3 loop: CAGKESNTGELFF. Written as DNA, the CDR3 is TGTGCTGGGAAGGAGTCGAACACCGGGGAGCTGTTTTTT.

V gene TRBV27 combines with J gene TRBJ2-7; D possibly corresponds to TRBD2 (7 bases). CDR1 and CDR2 from the germline V gene are MNHEY and SMNVEV (reference sequence). Trimming took 2 bases from V and 4 from J, leaving 15 bases between them. There are 15 residues in the CDR3. CDR3 DNA: TGTGCCAGCAGTTTAATGGGGGGGCCCAATTACGAGCAGTACTTC. Protein sequence: CASSLMGGPNYEQYF.

The genes are TRBV7-2 and TRBJ1-2, with D possibly matching TRBD1 (5 bases). CDR1 is SGHTA, CDR2 FQGNSA, per germline. This CDR3 has 15 amino acids. Trimming pared 2 bases from V and 6 bases from J, leaving 16 bases between. The CDR3 nucleotides are TGTGCCAGCAGCTTAACGCCCTTCAGGGACGATGGCTACACCTTC. Its protein product is CASSLTPFRDDGYTF.

The chain employs TRBV6-6 and TRBJ2-1, with 11 bases identical to TRBD1. Germline CDR1 reads MNHNY; CDR2 reads SVGAGI (reference sequence). The CDR3 is 14 residues long. J was trimmed by 6 bases and V by 8 bases; bases with no gene match: 6. CDR3 in amino acids: CASERGTGGNEQFF. The CDR3 region has the DNA TGTGCCAGCGAGAGAGGGACAGGGGGCAATGAGCAGTTCTTC.

This clone was observed a handful of times. V gene TRBV6-5 combines with J gene TRBJ1-2; 7 nucleotides align to TRBD1. Germline V gene lookup returns CDR1 MNHEY and CDR2 SVGAGI. There are 16 residues in the CDR3. V was clipped by 2 bases and J by 5 bases; unmatched bases: 11. CDR3 amino acids: CASSYTRTGGGYGYTF. The CDR3 nucleotides are TGTGCCAGCAGTTACACCAGGACAGGTGGGGGATATGGCTACACCTTC.

This rearrangement joins TRBV7-2 to TRBJ1-2; D gene unclear. Per the germline V gene, CDR1 is SGHTA and CDR2 is FQGNSA. The CDR3 contains 14 residues. Trimming took 5 bases from V and 2 from J, leaving 12 bases between them. The CDR3 DNA is TGTGCCAGCAGCCGGGAAAGAGGGAACTATGGCTACACCTTC. Its translation: CASSRERGNYGYTF.

The chain couples TRBV5-8 to TRBJ2-3, with 12 bases lining up with TRBD1. CDR1 and CDR2 from the germline V gene are SGHTS and YDEGEE. Unmatched junction bases numbered 7, after V lost 2 bases and J lost 6 bases. This CDR3 spans 16 amino acids. Written as DNA, the CDR3 is TGTGCCAGCAGCTTATACCGGGACAGGGGGCCGGATACGCAGTATTTT. Translated: CASSLYRDRGPDTQYF.

This rearrangement joins TRBV30 to TRBJ1-1, with D unclear. The CDR3 totals 12 residues. V was clipped by 3 bases and J by 5 bases, with 10 bases between them. CDR1 is GTSNPN, CDR2 SVGIG, per germline (reference sequence). The CDR3 DNA sequence: TGTGCCTGGAGGTCGGGGAGGACTGAAGCTTTCTTT. Translation: CAWRSGRTEAFF.

This chain connects TRBV2 to TRBJ2-7, with 9 nucleotides matching TRBD2. Germline V lookup: CDR1 SNHLY, CDR2 FYNNEI. Trimming cost V 8 bases and J 4 bases; bases outside gene matches: 6. The CDR3 extends over 13 amino acids. The CDR3 here is CASGREGRYEQYV. The CDR3 DNA reads TGTGCCAGCGGGCGGGAGGGCCGTTACGAGCAGTACGTC.

The chain combines TRBV19 with TRBJ1-1; D uncertain. Per the germline V gene, CDR1 is LNHDA and CDR2 is SQIVND (reference sequence). V lost 7 bases, J lost 4 bases, and 10 bases lay in between. The CDR3 extends over 12 amino acids. The CDR3, as DNA: TGTGCCAGTAAAGATCTGGGCACTGAAGCTTTCTTT. Translation gives CASKDLGTEAFF.

J is TRBJ2-7 and V is TRBV25-1; the match to TRBD2 covers 9 bases. Germline V gene lookup returns CDR1 MGHDK and CDR2 SYGVNS. The CDR3 runs 13 residues. V dropped 1 base and J dropped 7; count of bases not matched to a gene: 2. CDR3 sequence reads: CASSESSGMEQYF. The CDR3 DNA sequence: TGTGCCAGCAGTGAATCTAGCGGGATGGAGCAGTACTTC.

To note about this clone: The identical CDR3 is also encoded by other nucleotide sequences in the sample. The J gene is TRBJ1-2, the V gene TRBV7-9; 7 nucleotides agree with TRBD1. From germline, CDR1 is SEHNR and CDR2 FQNEAQ (reference sequence). V lost 5 bases, J lost 2 bases, and 2 bases stayed unmatched. The CDR3 totals 13 residues. CDR3 protein: CASSLGQNYGYTF. In DNA, the CDR3 is TGTGCCAGCAGCCTGGGACAGAACTATGGCTACACCTTC.

Here the CDR3 reads CASGKGQSNTGELFF. CDR3 DNA: TGTGCCAGCGGAAAGGGACAGTCGAACACCGGGGAGCTGTTTTTT. The chain links TRBV2 to TRBJ2-2; 7 positions agree with TRBD1. The germline V gene has CDR1 SNHLY and CDR2 FYNNEI. The CDR3 is 15 amino acids. Losses at the gene ends were 8 bases for V and 0 bases for J; bases not matched to a gene: 6.

The chain carries TRBV5-1 and TRBJ1-1, with D tentatively TRBD1 (6 bases). This CDR3 is built from 14 residues. CDR1 and CDR2 (germline): SGHRS, YFSETQ. Deletions cut 4 bases from V and 5 bases from J, with 15 bases between. The DNA of the CDR3 is TGCGCCAGCAGCGCACAGGGTATTAGGACTGAAGCTTTCTTT. Its translation: CASSAQGIRTEAFF.